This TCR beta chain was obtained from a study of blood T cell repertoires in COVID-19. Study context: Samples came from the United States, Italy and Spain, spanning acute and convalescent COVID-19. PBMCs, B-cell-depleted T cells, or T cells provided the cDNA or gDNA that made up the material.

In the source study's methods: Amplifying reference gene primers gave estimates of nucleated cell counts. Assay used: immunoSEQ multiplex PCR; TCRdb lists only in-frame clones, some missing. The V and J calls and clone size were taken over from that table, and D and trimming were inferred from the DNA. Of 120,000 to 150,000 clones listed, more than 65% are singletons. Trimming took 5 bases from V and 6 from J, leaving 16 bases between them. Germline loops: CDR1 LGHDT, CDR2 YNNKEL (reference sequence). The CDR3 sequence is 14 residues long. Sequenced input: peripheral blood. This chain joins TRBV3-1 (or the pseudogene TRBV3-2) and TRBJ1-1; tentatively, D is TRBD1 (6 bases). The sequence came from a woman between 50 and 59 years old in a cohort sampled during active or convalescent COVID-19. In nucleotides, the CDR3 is TGTGCCAGCAGCGTACACAGGGTTGGGGCTGAAGCTTTCTTT. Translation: CASSVHRVGAEAFF.